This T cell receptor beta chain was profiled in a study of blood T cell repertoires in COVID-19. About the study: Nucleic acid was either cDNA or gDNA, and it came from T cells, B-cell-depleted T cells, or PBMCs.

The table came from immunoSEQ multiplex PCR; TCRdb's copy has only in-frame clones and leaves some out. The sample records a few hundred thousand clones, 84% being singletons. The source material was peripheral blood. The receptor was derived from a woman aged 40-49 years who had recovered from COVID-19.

As DNA, the CDR3 is TGTGCCAGCAGCGCAGGGAACTATGGCTACACCTTC. This gives the protein CASSAGNYGYTF. The V and J genes are TRBV12-3 or TRBV12-4 and TRBJ1-2, with a weak D call TRBD1 (5 bases). The CDR3 length is 12 residues. Trimming stripped 6 bases from V and 2 bases from J, with 7 bases between.